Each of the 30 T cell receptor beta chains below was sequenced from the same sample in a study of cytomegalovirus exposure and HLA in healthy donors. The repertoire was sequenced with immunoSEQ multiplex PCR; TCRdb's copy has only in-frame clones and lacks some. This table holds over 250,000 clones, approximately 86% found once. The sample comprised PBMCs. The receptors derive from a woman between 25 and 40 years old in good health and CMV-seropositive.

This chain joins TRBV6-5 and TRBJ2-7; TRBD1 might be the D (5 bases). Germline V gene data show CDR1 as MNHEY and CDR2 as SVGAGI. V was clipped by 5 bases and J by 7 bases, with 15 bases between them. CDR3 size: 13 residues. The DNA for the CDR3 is TGTGCCAGCAGTCCCAGGACAACCTGGGAGCAGTACTTC. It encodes CASSPRTTWEQYF.

The CDR3 nucleotides are TGTGCCAGCACCCGGACTAGTTTCAATGAGCAGTTCTTC. Its translation is CASTRTSFNEQFF. The chain couples TRBV5-6 to TRBJ2-1, with TRBD2 matching 7 bases. In germline, CDR1 is SGHDT, CDR2 YYEEEE. The V gene end was trimmed by 6 bases and the J gene end by 6 bases; junction bases not matched to a gene: 6. The CDR3 is 13 amino acids.

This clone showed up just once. The CDR3 reads CAWRTPNSTDTQYF. The CDR3 nucleotides read TGTGCCTGGCGGACACCTAACAGCACAGATACGCAGTATTTT. The chain is built from TRBV30 and TRBJ2-3; a weak D match, TRBD1 (5 bases). There are 14 residues in the CDR3. The germline CDR1 and CDR2 sequences are GTSNPN and SVGIG (reference sequence). The V and J ends lost 5 bases and 0 bases respectively, with 12 bases between them.

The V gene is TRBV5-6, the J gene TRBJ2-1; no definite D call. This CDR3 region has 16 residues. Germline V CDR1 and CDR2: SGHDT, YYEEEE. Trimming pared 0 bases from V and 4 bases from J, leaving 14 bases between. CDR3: CASSLGFSVGYNEQFF. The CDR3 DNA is TGTGCCAGCAGCTTGGGGTTCTCGGTGGGGTACAATGAGCAGTTCTTC.

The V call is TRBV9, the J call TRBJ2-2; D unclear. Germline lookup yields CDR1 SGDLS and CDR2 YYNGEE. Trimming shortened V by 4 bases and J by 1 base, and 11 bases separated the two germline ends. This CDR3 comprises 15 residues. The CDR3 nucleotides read TGTGCCAGCAGCCTAGGATGGGGGAACACCGGGGAGCTGTTTTTT. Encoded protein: CASSLGWGNTGELFF.

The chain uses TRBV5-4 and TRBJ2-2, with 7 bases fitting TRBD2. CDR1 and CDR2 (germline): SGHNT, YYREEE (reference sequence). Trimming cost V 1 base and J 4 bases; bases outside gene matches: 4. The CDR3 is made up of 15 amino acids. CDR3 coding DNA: TGTGCCAGCAGCTTGTTCCGGGAGGCCACCGGGGAGCTGTTTTTT. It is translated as CASSLFREATGELFF.

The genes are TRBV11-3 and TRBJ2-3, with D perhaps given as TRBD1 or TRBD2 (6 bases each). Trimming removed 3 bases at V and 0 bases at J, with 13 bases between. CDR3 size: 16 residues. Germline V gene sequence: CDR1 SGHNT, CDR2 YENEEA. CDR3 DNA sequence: TGTGCCAGCAGCTTGACGGGGGCGCGGAGCACAGATACGCAGTATTTT. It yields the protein CASSLTGARSTDTQYF.

The CDR3 loop is CASRTGVWAFF. CDR3 bases: TGTGCCAGCAGGACAGGGGTCTGGGCTTTCTTT. This chain joins TRBV27 and TRBJ1-1, with 8 positions matching TRBD1. Germline CDR1 is MNHEY and CDR2 is SMNVEV (reference sequence). J was trimmed by 11 bases and V by 6 bases; bases with no gene match: 5. This CDR3 contains 11 residues.

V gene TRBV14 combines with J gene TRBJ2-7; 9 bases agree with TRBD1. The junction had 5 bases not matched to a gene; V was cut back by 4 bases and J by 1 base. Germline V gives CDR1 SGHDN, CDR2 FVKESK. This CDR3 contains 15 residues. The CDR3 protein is CASSPGTGWSYEQYF. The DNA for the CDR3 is TGTGCCAGCAGCCCAGGGACAGGGTGGTCCTACGAGCAGTACTTC. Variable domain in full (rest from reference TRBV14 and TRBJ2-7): EAGVTQFPSHSVIEKGQTVTLRCDPISGHDNLYWYRRVMGKEIKFLLHFVKESKQDESGMPNNRFLAERTGGTYSTLKVQPAELEDSGVYFCASSPGTGWSYEQYFGPGTRLTVT.

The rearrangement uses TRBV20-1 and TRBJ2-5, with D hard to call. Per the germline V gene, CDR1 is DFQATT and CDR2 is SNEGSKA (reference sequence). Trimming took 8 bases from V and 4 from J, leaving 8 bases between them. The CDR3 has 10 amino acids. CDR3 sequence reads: CSLGPETQYF. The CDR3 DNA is TGCAGTCTAGGGCCAGAGACCCAGTACTTC.

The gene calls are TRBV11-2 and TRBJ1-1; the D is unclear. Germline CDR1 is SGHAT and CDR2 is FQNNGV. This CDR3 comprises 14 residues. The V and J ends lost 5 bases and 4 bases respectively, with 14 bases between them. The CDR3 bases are TGTGCCAGCAGCCGCCTTCAAGGCACCACTGAAGCTTTCTTT. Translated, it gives CASSRLQGTTEAFF.

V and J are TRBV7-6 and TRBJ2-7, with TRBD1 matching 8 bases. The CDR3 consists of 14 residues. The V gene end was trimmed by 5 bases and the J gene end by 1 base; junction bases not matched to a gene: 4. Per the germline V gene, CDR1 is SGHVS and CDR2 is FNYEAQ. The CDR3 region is CASSPRTGSYEQYF. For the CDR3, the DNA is TGTGCCAGCAGCCCCCGGACAGGGTCCTACGAGCAGTACTTC.

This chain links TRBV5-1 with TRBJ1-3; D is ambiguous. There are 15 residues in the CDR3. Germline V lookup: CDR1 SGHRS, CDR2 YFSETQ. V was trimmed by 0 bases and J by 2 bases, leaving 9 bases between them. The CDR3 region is CASSLAFLTGNTIYF. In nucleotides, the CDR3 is TGCGCCAGCAGCTTGGCCTTTTTAACTGGAAACACCATATATTTT.

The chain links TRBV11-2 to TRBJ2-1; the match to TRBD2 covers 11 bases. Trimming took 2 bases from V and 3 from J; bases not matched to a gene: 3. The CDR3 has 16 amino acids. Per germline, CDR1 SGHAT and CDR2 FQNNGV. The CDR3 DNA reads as TGTGCCAGCAGCTTACGACTAGCGGGATTCTACAATGAGCAGTTCTTC. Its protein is CASSLRLAGFYNEQFF.

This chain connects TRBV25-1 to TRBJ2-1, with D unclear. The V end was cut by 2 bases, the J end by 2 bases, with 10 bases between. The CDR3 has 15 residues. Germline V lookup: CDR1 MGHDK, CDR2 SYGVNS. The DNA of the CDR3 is TGTGCCAGCAGTGAACGGATCGGTCCCTACAATGAGCAGTTCTTC. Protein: CASSERIGPYNEQFF.

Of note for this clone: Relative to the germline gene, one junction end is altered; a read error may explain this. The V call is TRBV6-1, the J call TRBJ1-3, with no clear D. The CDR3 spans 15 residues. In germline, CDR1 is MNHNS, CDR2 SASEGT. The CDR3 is CASREASRTGNTIYF. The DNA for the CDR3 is TGTGCCAGCAGAGAAGCCTCAAGAACTGGAAACACCATATATTTT.

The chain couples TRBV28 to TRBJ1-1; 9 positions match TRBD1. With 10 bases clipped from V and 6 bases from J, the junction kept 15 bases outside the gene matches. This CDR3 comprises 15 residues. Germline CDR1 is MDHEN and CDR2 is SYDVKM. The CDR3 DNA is TGTGCCACCGTCGTGCCGGGACAGGGTCGTGCTGAAGCTTTCTTT. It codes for CATVVPGQGRAEAFF.

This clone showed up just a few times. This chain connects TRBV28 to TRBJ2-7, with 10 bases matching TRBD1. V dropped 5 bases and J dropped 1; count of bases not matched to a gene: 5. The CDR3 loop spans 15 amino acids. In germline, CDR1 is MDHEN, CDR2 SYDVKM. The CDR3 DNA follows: TGTGCCAGCAGTGCGGACAGGGGGACATCCTACGAGCAGTACTTC. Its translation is CASSADRGTSYEQYF.

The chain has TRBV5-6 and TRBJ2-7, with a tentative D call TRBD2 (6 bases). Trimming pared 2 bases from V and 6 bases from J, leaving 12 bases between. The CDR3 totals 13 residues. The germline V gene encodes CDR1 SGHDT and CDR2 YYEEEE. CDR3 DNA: TGTGCCAGCAGCTTAGGAGGGGTCGTCGAGCAGTACTTC. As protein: CASSLGGVVEQYF.

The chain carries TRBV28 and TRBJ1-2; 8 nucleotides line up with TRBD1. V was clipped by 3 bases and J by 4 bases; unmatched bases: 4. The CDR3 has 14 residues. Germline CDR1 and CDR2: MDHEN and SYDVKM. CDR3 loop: CASSFHGTGYGYTF. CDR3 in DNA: TGTGCCAGCAGTTTTCACGGGACAGGCTATGGCTACACCTTC.

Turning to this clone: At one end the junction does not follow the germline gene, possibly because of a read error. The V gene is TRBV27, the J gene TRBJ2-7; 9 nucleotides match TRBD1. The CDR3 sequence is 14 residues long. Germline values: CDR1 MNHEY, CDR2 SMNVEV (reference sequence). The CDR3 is CASRRTGVSDEQYF. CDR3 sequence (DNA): TGTGCCAGCAGACGGACAGGGGTCTCCGACGAGCAGTACTTC.

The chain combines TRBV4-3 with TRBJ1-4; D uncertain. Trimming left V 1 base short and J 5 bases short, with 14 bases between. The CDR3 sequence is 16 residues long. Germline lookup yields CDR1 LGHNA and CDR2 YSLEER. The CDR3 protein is CASSQGLAGRNEKLFF. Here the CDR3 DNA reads TGCGCCAGCAGCCAAGGGTTGGCAGGAAGGAATGAAAAACTGTTTTTT.

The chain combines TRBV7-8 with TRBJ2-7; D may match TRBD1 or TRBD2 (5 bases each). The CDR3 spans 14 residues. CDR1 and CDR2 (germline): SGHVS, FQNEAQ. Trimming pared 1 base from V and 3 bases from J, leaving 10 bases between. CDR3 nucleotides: TGTGCCAGCAGCTTAGGGGGGAAGGGCTACGAGCAGTACTTC. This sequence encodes CASSLGGKGYEQYF.

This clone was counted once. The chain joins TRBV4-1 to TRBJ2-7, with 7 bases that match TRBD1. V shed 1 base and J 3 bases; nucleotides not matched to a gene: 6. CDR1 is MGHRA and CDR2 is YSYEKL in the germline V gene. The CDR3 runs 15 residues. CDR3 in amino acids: CASSQGVGQVYEQYF. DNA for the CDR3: TGCGCCAGCAGCCAAGGGGTTGGACAGGTCTACGAGCAGTACTTC.

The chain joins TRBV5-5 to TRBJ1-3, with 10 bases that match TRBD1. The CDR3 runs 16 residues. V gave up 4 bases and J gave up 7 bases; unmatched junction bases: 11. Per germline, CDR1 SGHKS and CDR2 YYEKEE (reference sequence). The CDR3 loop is CASSRLPGQGVNTIYF. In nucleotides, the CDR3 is TGTGCCAGCAGCCGACTTCCTGGACAGGGGGTGAACACCATATATTTT.

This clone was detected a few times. The CDR3 here is CSVVVFGPNEKLFF. The CDR3 DNA reads as TGCAGCGTTGTTGTTTTTGGGCCTAATGAAAAACTGTTTTTT. The chain employs TRBV29-1 and TRBJ1-4; D gene unclear. CDR3 length equals 14 residues. CDR1 and CDR2 from the germline V gene are SQVTM and ANQGSEA. V lost 4 bases to trimming and J lost 3 bases, with 12 bases between them. Combining the CDR3 with reference TRBV29-1 and TRBJ1-4 gives the whole variable domain SAVISQKPSRDICQRGTSLTIQCQVDSQVTMMFWYRQQPGQSLTLIATANQGSEATYESGFVIDKFPISRPNLTFSTLTVSNMSPEDSSIYLCSVVVFGPNEKLFFGSGTQLSVL.

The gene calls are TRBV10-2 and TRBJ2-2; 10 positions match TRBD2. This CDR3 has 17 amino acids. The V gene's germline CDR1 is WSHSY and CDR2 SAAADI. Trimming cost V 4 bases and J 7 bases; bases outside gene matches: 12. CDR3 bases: TGCGCCAGCAGTGGTTTAGGGACTAGCGAGGGTAGCGGGGAGCTGTTTTTT. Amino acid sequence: CASSGLGTSEGSGELFF.

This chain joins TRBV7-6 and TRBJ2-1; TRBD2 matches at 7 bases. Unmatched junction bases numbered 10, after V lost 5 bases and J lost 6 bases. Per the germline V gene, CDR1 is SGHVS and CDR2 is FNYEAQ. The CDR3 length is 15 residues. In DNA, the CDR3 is TGTGCCAGCAGCCCAGGTAGCGGGCGGGCCAATGAGCAGTTCTTC. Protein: CASSPGSGRANEQFF.

The CDR3, as DNA: TGTGCCAGCAGCGACCGGGATAACACCCACAATGAGCAGTTCTTC. It codes for CASSDRDNTHNEQFF. This rearrangement joins TRBV9 to TRBJ2-1, with D tentatively TRBD2 (5 bases). CDR3 length equals 15 residues. V lost 3 bases, J lost 5 bases, and 15 bases lay in between. CDR1 and CDR2 (germline): SGDLS, YYNGEE.

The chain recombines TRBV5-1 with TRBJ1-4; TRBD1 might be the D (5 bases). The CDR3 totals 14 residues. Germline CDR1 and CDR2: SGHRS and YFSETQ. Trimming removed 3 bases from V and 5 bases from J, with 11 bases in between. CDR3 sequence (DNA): TGCGCCAGCAGCTGGGACGGACTAAATGAAAAACTGTTTTTT. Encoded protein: CASSWDGLNEKLFF.